One and the same sample provided the 18 T cell receptor beta chains below, sequenced in a study of cytomegalovirus exposure and HLA in healthy donors. PCR amplification relied on 60 Vbeta primers (plus 13 Jbeta primers). Profiling relied on immunoSEQ multiplex PCR, and the TCRdb table lists in-frame clones only, not all of them. This sample has about 210,000 clones, with over 75% found just once. Material: PBMCs. The receptors were sampled from a male donor in good health and CMV-seronegative.

The chain employs TRBV30 and TRBJ1-5, with D possibly matching TRBD1 (6 bases). CDR3 length: 15 residues. Trimming removed 1 base from V and 5 bases from J, with 15 bases in between. Looked up from germline, CDR1 is GTSNPN and CDR2 is SVGIG (reference sequence). CDR3 coding DNA: TGTGCCTGGAGTGGGGGGGGCCTTGGGGATCAGCCCCAGCATTTT. This codes for CAWSGGGLGDQPQHF.

This clone was detected a few times. The gene calls are TRBV5-5 and TRBJ2-5; TRBD2 matches at 9 bases. The CDR3 sequence is 17 residues long. V was pared by 2 bases and J by 5 bases, with 13 bases of the junction left unmatched. Germline V gives CDR1 SGHKS, CDR2 YYEKEE (reference sequence). CDR3 in amino acids: CASSLVAGATRGETQYF. CDR3 DNA sequence: TGTGCCAGCAGCTTAGTAGCGGGGGCTACGAGGGGGGAGACCCAGTACTTC.

The rearrangement links TRBV28 to TRBJ1-4, with 10 bases matching TRBD1. Unmatched junction bases numbered 4, after V lost 3 bases and J lost 6 bases. CDR1 and CDR2 from the germline V gene are MDHEN and SYDVKM. The CDR3 length is 15 residues. CDR3 in DNA: TGTGCCAGCAGTTTCGGAGGACAGGGGGATGAAAAACTGTTTTTT. Amino acid sequence: CASSFGGQGDEKLFF.

The chain links TRBV7-3 to TRBJ2-5, with 9 bases lining up with TRBD2. This CDR3 region has 16 residues. CDR1 and CDR2 from the germline V gene are SGHTA and FQGTGA. Trimming removed 5 bases from V and 1 base from J; junction bases left unmatched: 8. CDR3 nucleotide sequence: TGTGCCAGCAGCAAAACTAGCGGGCCAGCCCAAGAGACCCAGTACTTC. It translates to CASSKTSGPAQETQYF.

V usage is TRBV6-5 and J usage is TRBJ2-7, with TRBD2 matching 7 bases. Germline lookup yields CDR1 MNHEY and CDR2 SVGAGI. After removal of 2 bases from V and 1 base from J, the junction contained 2 bases not matched to a gene. This CDR3 contains 14 residues. The CDR3 DNA reads as TGTGCCAGCAGTTACCCGGGGGGATCCTACGAGCAGTACTTC. Encoded protein: CASSYPGGSYEQYF.

The rearrangement links TRBV28 to TRBJ1-1; 9 bases line up with TRBD1. The CDR3 is 13 residues long. Germline V gene lookup returns CDR1 MDHEN and CDR2 SYDVKM. Trimming removed 6 bases from V and 10 bases from J; junction bases left unmatched: 9. The CDR3: CASRGTGGAGAFF. CDR3 sequence (DNA): TGTGCCAGCAGGGGAACAGGGGGCGCAGGAGCTTTCTTT. Drawing the rest from reference TRBV28 and TRBJ1-1, the complete variable domain is DVKVTQSSRYLVKRTGEKVFLECVQDMDHENMFWYRQDPGLGLRLIYFSYDVKMKEKGDIPEGYSVSREKKERFSLILESASTNQTSMYLCASRGTGGAGAFFGQGTRLTVV.

V is TRBV28 and J is TRBJ2-3; 12 nucleotides align to TRBD2. The CDR3 sequence is 17 residues long. The V and J ends lost 5 bases and 2 bases, in that order; junction bases with no gene match: 8. From germline, CDR1 is MDHEN and CDR2 SYDVKM. CDR3 residues: CASSTGTSGRFTDTQYF. CDR3 bases: TGTGCCAGCAGTACCGGGACTAGCGGGCGTTTCACAGATACGCAGTATTTT. The full variable domain, rest sourced from reference TRBV28 and TRBJ2-3, is DVKVTQSSRYLVKRTGEKVFLECVQDMDHENMFWYRQDPGLGLRLIYFSYDVKMKEKGDIPEGYSVSREKKERFSLILESASTNQTSMYLCASSTGTSGRFTDTQYFGPGTRLTVL.

The V and J genes are TRBV7-9 and TRBJ2-7; possibly TRBD1 for D (6 bases). V lost 5 bases, J lost 0 bases, and 11 bases lay in between. The V gene's germline CDR1 is SEHNR and CDR2 FQNEAQ (reference sequence). The CDR3 has 14 amino acids. The CDR3 DNA sequence: TGTGCCAGCAGCCGCCGGGACAACTCCTACGAGCAGTACTTC. Translated: CASSRRDNSYEQYF.

The V gene is TRBV9, the J gene TRBJ2-3; a possible D gene is TRBD2 (5 bases). Trimming shortened V by 0 bases and J by 0 bases, and 8 bases separated the two germline ends. CDR3 length: 15 amino acids. Germline CDR1 is SGDLS and CDR2 is YYNGEE. For the CDR3, the DNA is TGTGCCAGCAGCGTAGTCGGGGATAGCACAGATACGCAGTATTTT. Encoded protein: CASSVVGDSTDTQYF.

This sequence joins TRBV6-5 and TRBJ2-5; 8 nucleotides line up with TRBD1. V lost 8 bases, J lost 5 bases, and 10 bases stayed unmatched. The CDR3 contains 14 residues. Germline values: CDR1 MNHEY, CDR2 SVGAGI. CDR3 nucleotide sequence: TGTGCCAGCGGATCAGGGGGCTGGGAGGAGACCCAGTACTTC. This translates into CASGSGGWEETQYF.

This clone was seen only once. The chain links TRBV15 to TRBJ2-3; TRBD1 might be the D (5 bases). The germline V gene encodes CDR1 LNHNV and CDR2 YYDKDF (reference sequence). The CDR3 has 14 residues. V was trimmed by 4 bases and J by 2 bases, leaving 10 bases between them. The CDR3 DNA reads as TGTGCCACCAGCACGGACAAACTCACAGATACGCAGTATTTT. Its translation: CATSTDKLTDTQYF.

J is TRBJ2-3 and V is TRBV9; TRBD2 might be the D (6 bases). The germline V gene has CDR1 SGDLS and CDR2 YYNGEE. The V end was cut by 4 bases, the J end by 0 bases, with 12 bases between. CDR3 size: 15 residues. The CDR3 sequence: CASSPRLGSTDTQYF. In DNA form, the CDR3 reads TGTGCCAGCAGCCCACGACTAGGCAGCACAGATACGCAGTATTTT.

Note on this clone: This sample includes further DNA sequences coding for the same CDR3. The chain links TRBV5-1 to TRBJ2-7, with TRBD2 as a possible D gene (6 bases). Germline V CDR1 and CDR2: SGHRS, YFSETQ. The CDR3 is 14 amino acids. The ends were cut back, 1 base at V and 1 base at J, with 9 bases in the middle. CDR3 residues: CASSLSGGSYEQYF. The CDR3 bases are TGCGCCAGCAGCTTGTCAGGAGGGTCCTACGAGCAGTACTTC.

The chain carries TRBV19 and TRBJ1-2; D is possibly TRBD1 (6 bases). V was clipped by 6 bases and J by 0 bases, with 17 bases between them. This CDR3 is built from 16 residues. Germline V lookup: CDR1 LNHDA, CDR2 SQIVND (reference sequence). The CDR3 here is CASSPTWTVSNYGYTF. CDR3 coding DNA: TGTGCCAGTAGCCCGACTTGGACAGTCTCTAACTATGGCTACACCTTC. Using reference TRBV19 and TRBJ1-2 for the parts outside the CDR3, the full variable domain is DGGITQSPKYLFRKEGQNVTLSCEQNLNHDAMYWYRQDPGQGLRLIYYSQIVNDFQKGDIAEGYSVSREKKESFPLTVTSAQKNPTAFYLCASSPTWTVSNYGYTFGSGTRLTVV.

The genes are TRBV2 and TRBJ2-2; TRBD1 aligns across 10 bases. CDR1 is SNHLY, CDR2 FYNNEI, per germline. This CDR3 has 16 amino acids. V dropped 1 base and J dropped 6; count of bases not matched to a gene: 5. CDR3 bases: TGTGCCAGCAGTGAAGTGGGACAGGGGATCGCCGGGGAGCTGTTTTTT. Protein: CASSEVGQGIAGELFF.

The chain recombines TRBV7-6 with TRBJ2-3; 14 nucleotides align to TRBD2. The length of the CDR3 is 17 residues. Germline V gene sequence: CDR1 SGHVS, CDR2 FNYEAQ. The V segment lost 7 bases and the J segment 2 bases; nucleotides outside the gene matches: 8. Here the CDR3 reads CASTQRTSGGSTDTQYF. DNA for the CDR3: TGTGCCAGCACCCAGAGGACTAGCGGGGGGTCCACAGATACGCAGTATTTT.

The chain recombines TRBV5-7 with TRBJ2-1; the match to TRBD1 covers 9 bases. TRBV5-7 is noted as an ORF with a role that remains uncertain. Trimming removed 0 bases from V and 5 bases from J; junction bases left unmatched: 3. CDR3 length equals 15 residues. CDR3 protein: CASSLGDREDNEQFF. As DNA, the CDR3 is TGTGCCAGCAGCTTGGGGGACAGGGAGGACAATGAGCAGTTCTTC.

CDR3 protein: CASSTDRDTYEQYF. The DNA for the CDR3 is TGTGCCAGTAGTACGGACAGGGATACCTACGAGCAGTACTTC. The chain links TRBV19 to TRBJ2-7; 8 nucleotides align to TRBD1. The CDR3 covers 14 residues. From germline, CDR1 is LNHDA and CDR2 SQIVND (reference sequence). J lost 2 bases, V lost 4 bases, and 4 bases had no gene match.